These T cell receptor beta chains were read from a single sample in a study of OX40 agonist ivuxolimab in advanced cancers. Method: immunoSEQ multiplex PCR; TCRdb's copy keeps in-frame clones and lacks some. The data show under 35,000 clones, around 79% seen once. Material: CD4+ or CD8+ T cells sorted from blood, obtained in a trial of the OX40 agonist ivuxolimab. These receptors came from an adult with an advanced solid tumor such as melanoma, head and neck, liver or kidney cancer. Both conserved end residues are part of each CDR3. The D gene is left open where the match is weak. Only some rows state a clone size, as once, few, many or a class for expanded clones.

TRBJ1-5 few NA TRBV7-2 CASSDRYSNQPQHF TGTGCCAGCAGCGACAGGTATAGCAATCAGCCCCAGCATTTT
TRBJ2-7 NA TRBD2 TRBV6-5 CASSPTTSGAYEQYF TGTGCCAGCAGTCCGACTACTAGCGGGGCCTACGAGCAGTACTTC
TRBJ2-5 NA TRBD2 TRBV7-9 CASSLVTGGQETQYF TGTGCCAGCAGCTTAGTAACGGGGGGGCAAGAGACCCAGTACTTC
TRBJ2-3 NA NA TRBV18 CASSRASSTDTQYF TGTGCCAGCTCACGCGCGTCTAGCACAGATACGCAGTATTTT
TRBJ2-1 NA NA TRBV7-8 CASSPNPGGYNEQFF TGTGCCAGCAGCCCCAACCCCGGGGGCTACAATGAGCAGTTCTTC
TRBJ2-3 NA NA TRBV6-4 CASSDALRDTQYF TGTGCCAGCAGTGACGCACTACGGGATACGCAGTATTTT
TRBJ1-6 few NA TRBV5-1 CASRVSYNSPLHF TGCGCCAGCAGGGTTTCCTATAATTCACCCCTCCACTTT
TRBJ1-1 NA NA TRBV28 CASSLSYRSAFF TGTGCCAGCAGTTTATCCTACAGGAGTGCTTTCTTT
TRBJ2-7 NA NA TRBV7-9 CASSFSTGLSYEQYF TGTGCCAGCAGCTTTTCGACAGGACTCTCCTACGAGCAGTACTTC
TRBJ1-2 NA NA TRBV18 CASSRSNGQSAGYTF TGTGCCAGCTCACGCTCCAATGGACAGTCCGCTGGCTACACCTTC
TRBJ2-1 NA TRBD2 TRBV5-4 CASSLLPGGPGNEQFF TGTGCCAGCAGCTTGTTGCCGGGGGGGCCAGGGAATGAGCAGTTCTTC
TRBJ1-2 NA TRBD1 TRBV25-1 CASLGARTGGNYGYTF TGTGCCAGCCTCGGAGCTCGGACAGGGGGCAACTATGGCTACACCTTC
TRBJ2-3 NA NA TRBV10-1 CASREQGGSTDTQYF TGCGCCAGCAGGGAACAGGGAGGGAGCACAGATACGCAGTATTTT
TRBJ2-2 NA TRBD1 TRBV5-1 CASSFRQGEAGELFF TGCGCCAGCAGCTTCCGACAGGGGGAGGCCGGGGAGCTGTTTTTT
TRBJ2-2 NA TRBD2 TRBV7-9 CASSFPLAGGRTGELFF TGTGCCAGCAGCTTCCCACTAGCGGGGGGGCGTACCGGGGAGCTGTTTTTT
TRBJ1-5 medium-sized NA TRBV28 CASRPQVTYNQPQHF TGTGCCAGCAGGCCACAGGTCACCTACAATCAGCCCCAGCATTTT
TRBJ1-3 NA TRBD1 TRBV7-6 CASSPRGPGNTIYF TGTGCCAGCAGCCCCAGGGGGCCTGGAAACACCATATATTTT
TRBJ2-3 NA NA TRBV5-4 CASSLPGTDTQYF TGTGCCAGCAGCTTGCCCGGCACAGATACGCAGTATTTT
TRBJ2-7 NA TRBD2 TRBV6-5 CASSLGGGPEHEQYF TGTGCCAGCAGTCTGGGCGGGGGGCCGGAACACGAGCAGTACTTC
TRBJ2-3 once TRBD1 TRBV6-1 CASSENRGSTDTQYF TGTGCCAGCAGCGAAAACAGGGGCTCCACAGATACGCAGTATTTT
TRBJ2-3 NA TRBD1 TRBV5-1 CASTTLSGQAYTQYF TGCGCCAGCACTACCTTATCCGGACAGGCTTATACGCAGTATTTT
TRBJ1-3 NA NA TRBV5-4 CASSLGGLSSGNTIYF TGTGCCAGCAGCTTGGGGGGGCTGAGCTCTGGAAACACCATATATTTT
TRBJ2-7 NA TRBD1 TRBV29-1 CSAGGQTYEQYF TGCAGCGCTGGGGGACAGACCTACGAGCAGTACTTC
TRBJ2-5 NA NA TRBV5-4 CASSPRAGPGETQYF TGTGCCAGCAGCCCGAGGGCAGGCCCTGGAGAGACCCAGTACTTC
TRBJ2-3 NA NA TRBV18 CANSPLSGSTDTQYF TGTGCCAACTCACCACTTTCAGGGTCCACAGATACGCAGTATTTT
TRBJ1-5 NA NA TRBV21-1 CASLTMVLRGNGSRNQPQHF TGTGCCAGCCTTACAATGGTGCTACGAGGAAACGGGAGCCGCAATCAGCCCCAGCATTTT
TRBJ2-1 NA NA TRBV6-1 CASSELGGSYNEQFF TGTGCCAGCAGTGAATTGGGGGGCTCCTACAATGAGCAGTTCTTC